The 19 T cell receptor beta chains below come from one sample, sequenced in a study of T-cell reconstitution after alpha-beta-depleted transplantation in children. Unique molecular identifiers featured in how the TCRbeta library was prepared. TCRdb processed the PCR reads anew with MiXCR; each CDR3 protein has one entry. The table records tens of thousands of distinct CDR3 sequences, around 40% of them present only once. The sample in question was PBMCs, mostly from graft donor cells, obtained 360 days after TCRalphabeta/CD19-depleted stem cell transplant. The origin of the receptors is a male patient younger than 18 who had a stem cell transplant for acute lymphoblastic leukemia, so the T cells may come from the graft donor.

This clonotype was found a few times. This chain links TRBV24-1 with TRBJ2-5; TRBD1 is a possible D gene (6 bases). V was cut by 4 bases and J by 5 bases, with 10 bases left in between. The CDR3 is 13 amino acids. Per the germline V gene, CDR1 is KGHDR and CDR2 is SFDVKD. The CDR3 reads CATSDPTGETQYF. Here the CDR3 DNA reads TGTGCCACCAGTGACCCGACAGGCGAGACCCAGTACTTC.

The CDR3 DNA follows: TGCAGCGTTGATGGGGGGAGAGCTTTCTTT. Translating gives CSVDGGRAFF. The chain carries TRBV29-1 and TRBJ1-1, with D possibly being TRBD1 (5 bases). CDR1 is SQVTM, CDR2 ANQGSEA, per germline. This CDR3 is 10 amino acids long. The germline V and J ends were trimmed by 3 bases and 10 bases, with 9 bases remaining between them.

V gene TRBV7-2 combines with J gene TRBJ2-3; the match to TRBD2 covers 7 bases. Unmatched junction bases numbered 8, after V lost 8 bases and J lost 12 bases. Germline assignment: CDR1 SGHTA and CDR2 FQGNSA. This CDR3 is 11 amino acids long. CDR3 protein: CASGGLERQYF. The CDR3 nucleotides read TGTGCCAGCGGAGGACTAGAACGCCAGTATTTT.

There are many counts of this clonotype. This CDR3 reads CASSYPRKGKDNEQFF. The DNA for the CDR3 is TGTGCCAGCAGTTACCCGAGGAAGGGAAAGGACAATGAGCAGTTCTTC. The rearrangement uses TRBV6-5 and TRBJ2-1; no definite D call. In germline, CDR1 is MNHEY, CDR2 SVGAGI. With 2 bases removed from V and 5 bases from J, the gap between germline ends came to 16 bases. This CDR3 region has 16 residues.

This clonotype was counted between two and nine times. The CDR3 coding sequence is TGTGCCAGCAGCCGCCCGACCGGTTCACCCCTCCACTTT. Protein: CASSRPTGSPLHF. The chain recombines TRBV6-6 with TRBJ1-6; unclear D gene. V was trimmed by 6 bases and J by 9 bases, leaving 12 bases between them. CDR1 and CDR2 (germline): MNHNY, SVGAGI (reference sequence). CDR3 length: 13 residues.

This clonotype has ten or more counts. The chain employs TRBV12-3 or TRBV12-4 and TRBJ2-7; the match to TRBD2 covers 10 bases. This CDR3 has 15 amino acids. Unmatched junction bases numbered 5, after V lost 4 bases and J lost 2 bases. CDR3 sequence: CASSSSGSGAYEQYF. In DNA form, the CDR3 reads TGTGCCAGCAGTTCTAGCGGGAGTGGCGCCTACGAGCAGTACTTC.

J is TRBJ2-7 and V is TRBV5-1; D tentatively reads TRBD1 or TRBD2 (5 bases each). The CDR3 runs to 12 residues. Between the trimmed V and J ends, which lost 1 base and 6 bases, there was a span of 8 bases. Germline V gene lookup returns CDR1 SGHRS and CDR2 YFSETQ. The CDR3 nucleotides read TGCGCCAGCAGCTTGATAGGGACCGAGCAGTACTTC. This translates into CASSLIGTEQYF.

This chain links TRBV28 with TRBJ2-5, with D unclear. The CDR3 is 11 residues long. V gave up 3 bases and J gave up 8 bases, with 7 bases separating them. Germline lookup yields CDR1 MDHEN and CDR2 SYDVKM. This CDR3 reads CASSFTGTQYF. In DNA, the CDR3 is TGTGCCAGCAGTTTTACCGGTACCCAGTACTTC.

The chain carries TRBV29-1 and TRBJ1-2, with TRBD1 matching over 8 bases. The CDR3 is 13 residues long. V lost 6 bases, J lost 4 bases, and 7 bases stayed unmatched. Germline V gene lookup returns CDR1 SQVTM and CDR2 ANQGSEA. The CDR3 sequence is CSVRDRPTYGYTF. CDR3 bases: TGCAGCGTACGGGACAGGCCAACCTATGGCTACACCTTC.

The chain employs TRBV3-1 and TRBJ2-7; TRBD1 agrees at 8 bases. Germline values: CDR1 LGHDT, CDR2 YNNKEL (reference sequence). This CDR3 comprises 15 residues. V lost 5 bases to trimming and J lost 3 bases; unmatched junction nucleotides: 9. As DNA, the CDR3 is TGTGCCAGCAGCGACGGGGGACAGGTATACTACGAGCAGTACTTC. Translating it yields CASSDGGQVYYEQYF.

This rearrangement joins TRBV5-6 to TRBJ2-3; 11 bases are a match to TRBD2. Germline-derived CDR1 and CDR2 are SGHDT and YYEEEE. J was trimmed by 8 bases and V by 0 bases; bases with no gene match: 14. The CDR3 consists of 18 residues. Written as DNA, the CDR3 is TGTGCCAGCAGCTTGGGTGCTAGCGGGGGGACTGGAGGTGGTACGCAGTATTTT. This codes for CASSLGASGGTGGGTQYF. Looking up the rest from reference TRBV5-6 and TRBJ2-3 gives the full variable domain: DAGVTQSPTHLIKTRGQQVTLRCSPKSGHDTVSWYQQALGQGPQFIFQYYEEEERQRGNFPDRFSGHQFPNYSSELNVNALLLGDSALYLCASSLGASGGTGGGTQYFGPGTRLTVL.

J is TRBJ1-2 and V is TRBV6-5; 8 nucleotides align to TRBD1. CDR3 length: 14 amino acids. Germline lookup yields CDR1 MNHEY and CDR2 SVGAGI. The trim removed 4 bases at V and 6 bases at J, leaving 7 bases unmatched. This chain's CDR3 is CASSFQGARDGYTF. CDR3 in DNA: TGTGCCAGCAGTTTCCAGGGGGCGCGGGATGGCTACACCTTC.

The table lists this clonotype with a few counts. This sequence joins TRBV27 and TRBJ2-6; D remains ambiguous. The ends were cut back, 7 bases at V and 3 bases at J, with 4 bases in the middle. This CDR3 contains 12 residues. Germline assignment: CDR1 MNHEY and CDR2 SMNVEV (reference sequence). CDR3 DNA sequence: TGTGCCAGCAAAGATGGGGCCAACGTCCTGACTTTC. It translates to CASKDGANVLTF.

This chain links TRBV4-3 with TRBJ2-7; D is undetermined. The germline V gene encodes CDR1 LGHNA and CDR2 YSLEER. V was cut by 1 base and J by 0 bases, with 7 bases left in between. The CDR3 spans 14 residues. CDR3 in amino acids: CASSQGRFSYEQYF. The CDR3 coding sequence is TGCGCCAGCAGCCAAGGACGGTTCTCCTACGAGCAGTACTTC.

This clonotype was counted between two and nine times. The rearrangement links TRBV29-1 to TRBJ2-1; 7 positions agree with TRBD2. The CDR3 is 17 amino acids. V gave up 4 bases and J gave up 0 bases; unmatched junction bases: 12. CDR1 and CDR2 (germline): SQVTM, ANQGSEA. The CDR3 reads CSVARSAGDLSYNEQFF. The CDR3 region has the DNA TGCAGCGTTGCCCGTTCGGCGGGGGACCTCTCCTACAATGAGCAGTTCTTC.

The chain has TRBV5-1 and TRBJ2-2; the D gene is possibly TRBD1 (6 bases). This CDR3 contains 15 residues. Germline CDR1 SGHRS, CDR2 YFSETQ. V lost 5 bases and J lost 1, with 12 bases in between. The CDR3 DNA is TGCGCCAGCAGACACAGGGTTGAGAACACCGGGGAGCTGTTTTTT. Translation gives CASRHRVENTGELFF. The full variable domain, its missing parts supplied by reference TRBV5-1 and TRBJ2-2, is KAGVTQTPRYLIKTRGQQVTLSCSPISGHRSVSWYQQTPGQGLQFLFEYFSETQRNKGNFPGRFSGRQFSNSRSEMNVSTLELGDSALYLCASRHRVENTGELFFGEGSRLTVL.

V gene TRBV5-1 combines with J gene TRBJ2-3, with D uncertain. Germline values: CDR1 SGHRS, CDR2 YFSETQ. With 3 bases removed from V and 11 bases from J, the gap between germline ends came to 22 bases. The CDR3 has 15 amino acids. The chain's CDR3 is CASSSDPTPELGQYF. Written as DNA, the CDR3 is TGCGCCAGCAGCTCAGACCCTACCCCCGAACTTGGGCAGTATTTT.

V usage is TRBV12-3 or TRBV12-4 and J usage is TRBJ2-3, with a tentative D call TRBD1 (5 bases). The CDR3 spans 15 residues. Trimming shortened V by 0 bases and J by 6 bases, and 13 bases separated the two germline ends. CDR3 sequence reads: CASSLAPGLQDTQYF. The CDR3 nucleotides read TGTGCCAGCAGTTTAGCGCCAGGGTTGCAGGATACGCAGTATTTT.

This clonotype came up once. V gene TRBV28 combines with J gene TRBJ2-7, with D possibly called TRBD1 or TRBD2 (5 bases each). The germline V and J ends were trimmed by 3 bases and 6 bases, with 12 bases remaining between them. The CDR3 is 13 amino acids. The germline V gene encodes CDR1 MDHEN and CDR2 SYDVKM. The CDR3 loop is CASSFPPGTEQYF. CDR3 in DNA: TGTGCCAGCAGTTTTCCTCCAGGGACCGAGCAGTACTTC.